These 25 T cell receptor beta chains came from one sample sequenced in a study of T cell responses to AZD1222 COVID-19 vaccine. The protocol was immunoSEQ multiplex PCR, while the TCRdb copy is restricted to in-frame clones and leaves out a portion. Of about 150,000 clones in the sample, around 90% are singletons; the top ten hold roughly 3.2%. Sample: peripheral blood, taken 28 days after the second AZD1222 dose. The origin of the receptors is an adult who received the AZD1222 COVID-19 vaccine.

V gene TRBV5-4 combines with J gene TRBJ1-2; D possibly corresponds to TRBD1 (6 bases). V was clipped by 1 base and J by 0 bases, with 7 bases between them. The CDR3 covers 14 residues. Germline CDR1 and CDR2: SGHNT and YYREEE (reference sequence). The CDR3 loop reads CASSLQGTNYGYTF. CDR3 DNA sequence: TGTGCCAGCAGCTTGCAGGGGACTAACTATGGCTACACCTTC.

The CDR3 bases are TGTGCCAGCAGTTACTCCAGTCCCAATGAGCAGTTCTTC. This codes for CASSYSSPNEQFF. The chain has TRBV6-5 and TRBJ2-1; no clear D gene. V shed 0 bases and J shed 6 bases, with 6 bases lying between them. Germline values: CDR1 MNHEY, CDR2 SVGAGI. The CDR3 is 13 residues long.

This rearrangement joins TRBV7-2 to TRBJ2-7; no firm D call. Per germline, CDR1 SGHTA and CDR2 FQGNSA. The CDR3 consists of 14 residues. The V end was cut by 0 bases, the J end by 4 bases, with 10 bases between. The CDR3 sequence is CASSLARGSYEQYF. In nucleotides, the CDR3 is TGTGCCAGCAGCTTAGCGCGCGGAAGTTACGAGCAGTACTTC.

The chain couples TRBV19 to TRBJ1-2; tentative D call: TRBD1 (5 bases). From germline, CDR1 is LNHDA and CDR2 SQIVND (reference sequence). The CDR3 spans 10 residues. The V end lost 7 bases, the J end lost 7 bases, and 7 bases lay between the germline ends. This CDR3 reads CASKGAGYTF. The CDR3 DNA reads TGTGCCAGTAAAGGGGCTGGCTACACCTTC.

The rearrangement uses TRBV5-5 and TRBJ2-2; 9 bases line up with TRBD1. The germline gives CDR1 SGHKS, CDR2 YYEKEE (reference sequence). V trimming: 2 bases; J trimming: 6 bases; junction bases outside the gene matches: 8. The CDR3 loop spans 16 amino acids. The CDR3 spells CASSFPGQGSPGELFF. In DNA form, the CDR3 reads TGTGCCAGCAGCTTCCCGGGACAGGGAAGTCCCGGGGAGCTGTTTTTT. Supplemented by reference TRBV5-5 and TRBJ2-2, the full variable domain reads DAGVTQSPTHLIKTRGQQVTLRCSPISGHKSVSWYQQVLGQGPQFIFQYYEKEERGRGNFPDRFSARQFPNYSSELNVNALLLGDSALYLCASSFPGQGSPGELFFGEGSRLTVL.

The genes are TRBV11-2 and TRBJ1-2, with D hard to call. The germline CDR1 and CDR2 sequences are SGHAT and FQNNGV. CDR3 size: 14 residues. V lost 6 bases, J lost 3 bases, and 14 bases lay in between. DNA of the CDR3: TGTGCCAGCAGTAAGGCGGTGGTTGACTATGGCTACACCTTC. Its translation is CASSKAVVDYGYTF.

The chain has TRBV14 and TRBJ2-7; TRBD1 agrees at 9 bases. J gave up 5 bases and V 1 base, and 6 bases lay outside the gene matches. Germline values: CDR1 SGHDN, CDR2 FVKESK. This CDR3 has 15 amino acids. CDR3 bases: TGTGCCAGCAGCCAAGGGTGGACAGGGGATCACGAGCAGTACTTC. It specifies CASSQGWTGDHEQYF.

This clone came up once. This rearrangement joins TRBV7-9 to TRBJ1-1; 12 bases align to TRBD1. The germline V gene encodes CDR1 SEHNR and CDR2 FQNEAQ (reference sequence). The CDR3 sequence is 16 residues long. Unmatched junction bases numbered 5, after V lost 1 base and J lost 5 bases. Here the CDR3 reads CASSLEGQGAGTEAFF. CDR3 DNA sequence: TGTGCCAGCAGCTTAGAGGGACAGGGGGCGGGAACTGAAGCTTTCTTT. The full variable domain, completed using reference TRBV7-9 and TRBJ1-1, is DTGVSQNPRHKITKRGQNVTFRCDPISEHNRLYWYRQTLGQGPEFLTYFQNEAQLEKSRLLSDRFSAERPKGSFSTLEIQRTEQGDSAMYLCASSLEGQGAGTEAFFGQGTRLTVV.

This chain links TRBV7-6 with TRBJ2-5; 12 positions match TRBD2. Unmatched junction bases numbered 7, after V lost 1 base and J lost 4 bases. Germline V gene data show CDR1 as SGHVS and CDR2 as FNYEAQ. This CDR3 region has 17 residues. CDR3 nucleotide sequence: TGTGCCAGCAGCTTAGGGGCTAGCGGGAGGGCTAGAGAGACCCAGTACTTC. Translating gives CASSLGASGRARETQYF.

The chain carries TRBV7-7 and TRBJ2-3; 10 bases match TRBD2. The germline V gene has CDR1 SSHAT and CDR2 FNYEAQ (reference sequence). The junction had 4 bases not matched to a gene; V was cut back by 6 bases and J by 1 base. The CDR3 length is 15 residues. The CDR3 reads CASSLTSGGTDTQYF. Here the CDR3 DNA reads TGTGCCAGCAGTCTCACTAGCGGGGGCACAGATACGCAGTATTTT. Based on the CDR3 plus reference TRBV7-7 and TRBJ2-3, the full variable domain is GAGVSQSPRYKVTKRGQDVTLRCDPISSHATLYWYQQALGQGPEFLTYFNYEAQPDKSGLPSDRFSAERPEGSISTLTIQRTEQRDSAMYRCASSLTSGGTDTQYFGPGTRLTVL.

The rearrangement links TRBV2 to TRBJ2-1; D not certain. The CDR3 covers 16 residues. Trimming left V 2 bases short and J 4 bases short, with 15 bases between. CDR1 is SNHLY and CDR2 is FYNNEI in the germline V gene. CDR3: CASSEQKGLPYNEQFF. In DNA form, the CDR3 reads TGTGCCAGCAGTGAACAGAAGGGTTTGCCTTACAATGAGCAGTTCTTC.

The rearrangement uses TRBV7-9 and TRBJ2-7, with 12 bases that match TRBD2. Looked up from germline, CDR1 is SEHNR and CDR2 is FQNEAQ (reference sequence). The CDR3 loop spans 18 amino acids. The V segment lost 5 bases and the J segment 4 bases; nucleotides outside the gene matches: 15. The CDR3 DNA follows: TGTGCCAGCAGCCCTCGAGGGGCTAGCGGGAGGGCCGGGTACGAGCAGTACTTC. Translating it yields CASSPRGASGRAGYEQYF.

The chain joins TRBV3-1 (or the pseudogene TRBV3-2) to TRBJ1-2, with no clear D. V gave up 1 base and J gave up 4 bases, with 4 bases separating them. Germline lookup yields CDR1 LGHDT and CDR2 YNNKEL (reference sequence). This CDR3 spans 12 amino acids. The CDR3 region is CASSQGVYGYTF. Written as DNA, the CDR3 is TGTGCCAGCAGCCAAGGGGTCTATGGCTACACCTTC.

The J gene is TRBJ1-1, the V gene TRBV3-1 (or the pseudogene TRBV3-2); TRBD1 is a possible D gene (5 bases). V was cut by 4 bases and J by 7 bases, with 7 bases left in between. Germline CDR1 and CDR2: LGHDT and YNNKEL (reference sequence). The CDR3 is 11 amino acids. As DNA, the CDR3 is TGTGCCAGCAGCCTGGGGGGTGAAGCTTTCTTT. Protein: CASSLGGEAFF.

V is TRBV6-1 and J is TRBJ2-5, with a possible D match to TRBD2 (6 bases). CDR3 length equals 16 residues. The V and J ends lost 0 bases and 5 bases respectively, with 16 bases between them. CDR1 and CDR2 from the germline V gene are MNHNS and SASEGT. The chain's CDR3 is CASSEALRGGGETQYF. CDR3 nucleotides: TGTGCCAGCAGTGAAGCGCTACGGGGCGGAGGGGAGACCCAGTACTTC.

This chain joins TRBV3-1 (or the pseudogene TRBV3-2) and TRBJ2-5; 10 bases map to TRBD2. This CDR3 comprises 16 residues. Per the germline V gene, CDR1 is LGHDT and CDR2 is YNNKEL (reference sequence). After removal of 0 bases from V and 2 bases from J, the junction contained 3 bases not matched to a gene. CDR3 coding DNA: TGTGCCAGCAGCCAAGAACTAGCGGGACGGCAAGAGACCCAGTACTTC. It encodes CASSQELAGRQETQYF.

This clone came up once. This chain joins TRBV18 and TRBJ2-7; TRBD1 is a possible D gene (5 bases). V was pared by 0 bases and J by 7 bases, with 16 bases between. The germline V gene encodes CDR1 KGHSH and CDR2 LQKENI. CDR3 length equals 15 residues. The CDR3: CASSPPQDGIGEQYF. CDR3 bases: TGTGCCAGCTCACCACCACAGGACGGAATCGGGGAGCAGTACTTC. Using reference TRBV18 and TRBJ2-7 for the parts outside the CDR3, the full variable domain is NAGVMQNPRHLVRRRGQEARLRCSPMKGHSHVYWYRQLPEEGLKFMVYLQKENIIDESGMPKERFSAEFPKEGPSILRIQQVVRGDSAAYFCASSPPQDGIGEQYFGPGTRLTVT.

The J gene is TRBJ2-1, the V gene TRBV29-1; 9 bases fit TRBD2. J gave up 7 bases and V 6 bases, and 13 bases lay outside the gene matches. Germline V gives CDR1 SQVTM, CDR2 ANQGSEA. The CDR3 totals 15 residues. The CDR3 reads CSVWFLAGIGNEQFF. CDR3 nucleotides: TGCAGCGTCTGGTTCCTAGCGGGAATTGGGAATGAGCAGTTCTTC.

The J gene is TRBJ2-7, the V gene TRBV10-3; 8 nucleotides agree with TRBD1. CDR3 size: 14 residues. In germline, CDR1 is ENHRY, CDR2 SYGVKD. The J segment lost 2 bases and the V segment lost 6 bases, leaving 6 bases of the junction unmatched. The CDR3 here is CAISGTGTTYEQYF. CDR3 bases: TGTGCCATCAGCGGGACAGGCACAACCTACGAGCAGTACTTC.

The CDR3 DNA follows: TGTGCCAGCAGCCCCCCGGGACAGGCGATTAATGAGCAGTTCTTC. Protein sequence: CASSPPGQAINEQFF. The rearrangement links TRBV5-4 to TRBJ2-1; 8 nucleotides agree with TRBD1. CDR3 length equals 15 residues. Germline CDR1 reads SGHNT; CDR2 reads YYREEE (reference sequence). J lost 7 bases, V lost 4 bases, and 10 bases had no gene match.

V and J are TRBV7-9 and TRBJ2-7; D is undetermined. With 4 bases removed from V and 2 bases from J, the gap between germline ends came to 18 bases. The germline V gene has CDR1 SEHNR and CDR2 FQNEAQ (reference sequence). This CDR3 comprises 16 residues. The CDR3 DNA reads TGTGCCAGCAGCTACCCGTCTGGCGGTACCACCTACGAGCAGTACTTC. Protein product: CASSYPSGGTTYEQYF.

This chain's CDR3 is CASSDRGQDSPLHF. The CDR3 nucleotides are TGTGCCAGCAGTGACAGGGGGCAAGATTCACCCCTCCACTTT. This sequence joins TRBV2 and TRBJ1-6; TRBD1 agrees at 8 bases. The CDR3 loop spans 14 amino acids. The V gene's germline CDR1 is SNHLY and CDR2 FYNNEI. Trimming at V came to 3 bases and at J to 8 bases, leaving 3 bases not matched to a gene. Variable domain in full (rest from reference TRBV2 and TRBJ1-6): EPEVTQTPSHQVTQMGQEVILRCVPISNHLYFYWYRQILGQKVEFLVSFYNNEISEKSEIFDDQFSVERPDGSNFTLKIRSTKLEDSAMYFCASSDRGQDSPLHFGNGTRLTVT.

The rearrangement links TRBV6-5 to TRBJ1-2; 7 nucleotides match TRBD1. The V segment lost 6 bases and the J segment 8 bases; nucleotides outside the gene matches: 9. The CDR3 is 13 amino acids. Germline CDR1 is MNHEY and CDR2 is SVGAGI. The CDR3 DNA sequence: TGTGCCAGCAGCCCAACAGGGGTGGGCGGCTACACCTTC. Its protein is CASSPTGVGGYTF.

This chain joins TRBV2 and TRBJ1-5, with 7 bases matching TRBD1. CDR1 and CDR2 (germline): SNHLY, FYNNEI. The ends lost 4 bases at V and 0 bases at J; junction bases unmatched: 9. The CDR3 covers 17 residues. The DNA for the CDR3 is TGTGCCAGCAGTGCCCCCGGGACAGCATATAGCAATCAGCCCCAGCATTTT. The encoded protein is CASSAPGTAYSNQPQHF. Drawing the rest from reference TRBV2 and TRBJ1-5, the complete variable domain is EPEVTQTPSHQVTQMGQEVILRCVPISNHLYFYWYRQILGQKVEFLVSFYNNEISEKSEIFDDQFSVERPDGSNFTLKIRSTKLEDSAMYFCASSAPGTAYSNQPQHFGDGTRLSIL.

CDR3 region: CASSQGFGAAYEQYF. Written as DNA, the CDR3 is TGTGCCAGCAGCCAAGGTTTCGGTGCGGCCTACGAGCAGTACTTC. The V call is TRBV4-2, the J call TRBJ2-7; no definite D call. This CDR3 spans 15 amino acids. Germline V gene sequence: CDR1 LGHNA, CDR2 YNFKEQ. Between the trimmed V and J ends, which lost 1 base and 2 bases, there was a span of 12 bases.